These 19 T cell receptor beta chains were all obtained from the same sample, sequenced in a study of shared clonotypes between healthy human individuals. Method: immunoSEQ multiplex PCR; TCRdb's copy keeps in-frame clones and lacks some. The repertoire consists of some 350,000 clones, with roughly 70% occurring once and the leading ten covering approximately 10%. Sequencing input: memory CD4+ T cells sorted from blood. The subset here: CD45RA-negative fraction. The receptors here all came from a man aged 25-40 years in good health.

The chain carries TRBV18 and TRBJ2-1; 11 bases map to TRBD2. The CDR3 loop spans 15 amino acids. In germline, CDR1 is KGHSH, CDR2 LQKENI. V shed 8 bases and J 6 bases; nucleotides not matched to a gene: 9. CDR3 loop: CASLSGTSGLNEQFF. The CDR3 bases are TGTGCCAGCCTCTCCGGGACTAGCGGACTCAATGAGCAGTTCTTC.

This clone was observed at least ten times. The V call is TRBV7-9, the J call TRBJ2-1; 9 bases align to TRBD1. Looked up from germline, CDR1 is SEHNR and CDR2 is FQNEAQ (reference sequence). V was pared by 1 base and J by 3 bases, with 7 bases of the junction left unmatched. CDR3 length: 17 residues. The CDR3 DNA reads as TGTGCCAGCAGCTTAGGATGGACAGGGGATTTCTACAATGAGCAGTTCTTC. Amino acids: CASSLGWTGDFYNEQFF. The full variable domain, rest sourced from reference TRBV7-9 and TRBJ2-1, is DTGVSQNPRHKITKRGQNVTFRCDPISEHNRLYWYRQTLGQGPEFLTYFQNEAQLEKSRLLSDRFSAERPKGSFSTLEIQRTEQGDSAMYLCASSLGWTGDFYNEQFFGPGTRLTVL.

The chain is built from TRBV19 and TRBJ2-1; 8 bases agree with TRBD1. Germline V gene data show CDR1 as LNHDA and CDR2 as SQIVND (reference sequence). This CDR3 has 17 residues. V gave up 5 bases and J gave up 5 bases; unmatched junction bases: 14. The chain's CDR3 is CASSGSAGGKFDNEQFF. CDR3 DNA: TGTGCCAGTAGTGGATCGGCAGGGGGCAAGTTTGACAATGAGCAGTTCTTC. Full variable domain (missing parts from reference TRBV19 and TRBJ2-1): DGGITQSPKYLFRKEGQNVTLSCEQNLNHDAMYWYRQDPGQGLRLIYYSQIVNDFQKGDIAEGYSVSREKKESFPLTVTSAQKNPTAFYLCASSGSAGGKFDNEQFFGPGTRLTVL.

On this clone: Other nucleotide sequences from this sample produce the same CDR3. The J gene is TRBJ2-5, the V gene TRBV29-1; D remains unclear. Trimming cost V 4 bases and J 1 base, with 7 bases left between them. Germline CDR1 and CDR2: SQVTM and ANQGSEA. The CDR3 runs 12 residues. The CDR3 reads CSVGPSQETQYF. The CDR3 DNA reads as TGCAGCGTTGGACCTAGCCAAGAGACCCAGTACTTC.

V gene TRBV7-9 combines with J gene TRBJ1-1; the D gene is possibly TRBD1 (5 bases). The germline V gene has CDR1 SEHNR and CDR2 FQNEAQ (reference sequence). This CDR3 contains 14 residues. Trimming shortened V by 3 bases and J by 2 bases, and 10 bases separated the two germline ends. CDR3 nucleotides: TGTGCCAGCAGCTTCCTCAGGGATAACACTGAAGCTTTCTTT. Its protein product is CASSFLRDNTEAFF.

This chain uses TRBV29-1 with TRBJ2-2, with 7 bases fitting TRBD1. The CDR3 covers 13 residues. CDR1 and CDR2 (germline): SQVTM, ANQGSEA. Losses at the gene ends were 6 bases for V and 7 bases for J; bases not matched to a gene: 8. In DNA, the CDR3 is TGCAGCGTAGCGACAGGGCAGGGCGGGGAGCTGTTTTTT. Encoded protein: CSVATGQGGELFF.

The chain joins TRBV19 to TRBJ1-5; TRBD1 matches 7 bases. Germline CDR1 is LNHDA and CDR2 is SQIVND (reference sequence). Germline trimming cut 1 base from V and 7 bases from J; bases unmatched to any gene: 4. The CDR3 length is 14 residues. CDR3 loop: CASSIGQGGQPQHF. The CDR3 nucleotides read TGTGCCAGTAGTATAGGACAGGGAGGGCAGCCCCAGCATTTT.

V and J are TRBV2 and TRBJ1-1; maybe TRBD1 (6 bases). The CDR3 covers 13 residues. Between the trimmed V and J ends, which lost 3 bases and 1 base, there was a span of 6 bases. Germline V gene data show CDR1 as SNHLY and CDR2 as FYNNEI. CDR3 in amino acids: CASSEDRNTEAFF. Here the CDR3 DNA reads TGTGCCAGCAGTGAGGACAGGAACACTGAAGCTTTCTTT. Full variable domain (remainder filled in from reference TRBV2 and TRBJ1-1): EPEVTQTPSHQVTQMGQEVILRCVPISNHLYFYWYRQILGQKVEFLVSFYNNEISEKSEIFDDQFSVERPDGSNFTLKIRSTKLEDSAMYFCASSEDRNTEAFFGQGTRLTVV.

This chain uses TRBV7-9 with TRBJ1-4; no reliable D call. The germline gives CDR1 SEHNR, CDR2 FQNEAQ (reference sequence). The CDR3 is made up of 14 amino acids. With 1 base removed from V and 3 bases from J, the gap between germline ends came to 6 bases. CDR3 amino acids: CASSLGVANEKLFF. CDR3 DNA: TGTGCCAGCAGCTTAGGGGTAGCTAATGAAAAACTGTTTTTT. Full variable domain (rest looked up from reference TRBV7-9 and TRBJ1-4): DTGVSQNPRHKITKRGQNVTFRCDPISEHNRLYWYRQTLGQGPEFLTYFQNEAQLEKSRLLSDRFSAERPKGSFSTLEIQRTEQGDSAMYLCASSLGVANEKLFFGSGTQLSVL.

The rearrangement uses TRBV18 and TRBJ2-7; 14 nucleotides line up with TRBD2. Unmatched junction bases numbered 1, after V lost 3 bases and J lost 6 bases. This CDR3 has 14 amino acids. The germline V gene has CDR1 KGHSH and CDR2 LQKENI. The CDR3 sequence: CASSPGLAGVEQYF. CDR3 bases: TGTGCCAGCTCACCGGGACTAGCGGGAGTCGAGCAGTACTTC.

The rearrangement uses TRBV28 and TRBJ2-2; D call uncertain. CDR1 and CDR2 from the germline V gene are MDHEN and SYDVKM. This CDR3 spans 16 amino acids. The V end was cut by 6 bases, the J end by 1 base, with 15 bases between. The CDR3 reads CASSTHWAQNTGELFF. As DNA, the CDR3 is TGTGCCAGCAGCACTCACTGGGCTCAGAACACCGGGGAGCTGTTTTTT.

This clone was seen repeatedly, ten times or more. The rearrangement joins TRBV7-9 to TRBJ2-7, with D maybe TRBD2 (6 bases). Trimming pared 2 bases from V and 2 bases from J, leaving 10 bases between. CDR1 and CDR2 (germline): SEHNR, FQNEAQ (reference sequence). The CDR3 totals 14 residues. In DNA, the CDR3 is TGTGCCAGCAGCTTAATGACGGGGGCCTACGAGCAGTACTTC. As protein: CASSLMTGAYEQYF.

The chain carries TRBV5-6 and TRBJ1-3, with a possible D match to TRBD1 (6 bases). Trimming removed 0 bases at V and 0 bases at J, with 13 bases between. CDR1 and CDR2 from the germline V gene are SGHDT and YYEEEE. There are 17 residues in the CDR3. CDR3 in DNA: TGTGCCAGCAGCTTGGGGATACAGGGATTCTCTGGAAACACCATATATTTT. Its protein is CASSLGIQGFSGNTIYF.

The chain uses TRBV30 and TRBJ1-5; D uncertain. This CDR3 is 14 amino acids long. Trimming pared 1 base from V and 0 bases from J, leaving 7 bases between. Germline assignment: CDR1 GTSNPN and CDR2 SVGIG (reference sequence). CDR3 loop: CAWSALNSNQPQHF. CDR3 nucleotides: TGTGCCTGGAGTGCTCTTAATAGCAATCAGCCCCAGCATTTT.

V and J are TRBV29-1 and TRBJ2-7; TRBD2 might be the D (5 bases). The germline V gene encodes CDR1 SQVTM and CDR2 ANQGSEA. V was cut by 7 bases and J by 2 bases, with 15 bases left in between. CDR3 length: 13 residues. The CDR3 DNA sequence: TGCAGCGGAAGTCAACGGGGAACCTACGAGCAGTACTTC. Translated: CSGSQRGTYEQYF.

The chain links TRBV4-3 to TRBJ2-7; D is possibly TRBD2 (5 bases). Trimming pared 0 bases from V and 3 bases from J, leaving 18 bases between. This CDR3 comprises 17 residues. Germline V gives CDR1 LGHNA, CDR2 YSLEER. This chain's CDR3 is CASSQDLGAAQNYEQYF. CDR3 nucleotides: TGCGCCAGCAGCCAAGATCTCGGAGCGGCACAGAACTACGAGCAGTACTTC.

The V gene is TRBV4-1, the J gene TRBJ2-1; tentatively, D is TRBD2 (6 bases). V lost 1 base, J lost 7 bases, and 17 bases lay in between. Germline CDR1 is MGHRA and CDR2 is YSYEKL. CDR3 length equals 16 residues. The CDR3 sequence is CASSQVATGEVNEQFF. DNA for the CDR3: TGCGCCAGCAGCCAAGTAGCAACGGGAGAGGTAAATGAGCAGTTCTTC.

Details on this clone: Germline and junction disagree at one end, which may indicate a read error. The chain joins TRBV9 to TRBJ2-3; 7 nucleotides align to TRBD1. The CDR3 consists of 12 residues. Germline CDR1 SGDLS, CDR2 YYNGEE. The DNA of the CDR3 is TGTGCCAGCAGCGTGGGGACAGAGACGCAGTATTTT. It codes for CASSVGTETQYF. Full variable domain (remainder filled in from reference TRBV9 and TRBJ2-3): DSGVTQTPKHLITATGQRVTLRCSPRSGDLSVYWYQQSLDQGLQFLIQYYNGEERAKGNILERFSAQQFPDLHSELNLSSLELGDSALYFCASSVGTETQYFGPGTRLTVL.

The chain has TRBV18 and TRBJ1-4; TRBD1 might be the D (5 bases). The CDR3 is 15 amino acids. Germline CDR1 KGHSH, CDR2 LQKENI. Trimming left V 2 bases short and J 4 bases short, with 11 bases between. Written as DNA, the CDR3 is TGTGCCAGCTCACCAGGGGCGGCTGATAATGAAAAACTGTTTTTT. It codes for CASSPGAADNEKLFF.